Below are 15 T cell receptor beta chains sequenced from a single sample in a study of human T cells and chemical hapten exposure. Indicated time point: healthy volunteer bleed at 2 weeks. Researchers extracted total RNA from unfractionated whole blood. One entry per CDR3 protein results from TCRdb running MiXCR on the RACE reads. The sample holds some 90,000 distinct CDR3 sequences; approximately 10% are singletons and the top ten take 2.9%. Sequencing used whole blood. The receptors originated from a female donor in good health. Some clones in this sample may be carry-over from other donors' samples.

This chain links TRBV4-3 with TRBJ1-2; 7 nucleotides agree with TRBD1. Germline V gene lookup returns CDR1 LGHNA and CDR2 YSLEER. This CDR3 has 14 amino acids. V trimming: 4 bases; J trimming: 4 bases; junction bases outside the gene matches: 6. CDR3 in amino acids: CASSPDRTGYGYTF. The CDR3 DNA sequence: TGCGCCAGCAGCCCGGACAGGACGGGCTATGGCTACACCTTC.

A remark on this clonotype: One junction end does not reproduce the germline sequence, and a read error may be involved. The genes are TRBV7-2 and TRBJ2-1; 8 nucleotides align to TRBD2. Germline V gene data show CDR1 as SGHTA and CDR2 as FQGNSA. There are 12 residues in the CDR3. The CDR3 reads CASSSSGWAQIF. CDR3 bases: TGTGCCAGCAGCTCTAGCGGGTGGGCTCAGATCTTC.

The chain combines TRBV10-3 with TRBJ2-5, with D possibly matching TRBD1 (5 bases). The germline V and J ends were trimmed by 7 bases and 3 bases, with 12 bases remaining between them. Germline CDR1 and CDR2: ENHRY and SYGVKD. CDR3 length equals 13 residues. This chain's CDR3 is CAITETDKETQYF. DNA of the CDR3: TGTGCCATCACAGAGACGGACAAAGAGACCCAGTACTTC.

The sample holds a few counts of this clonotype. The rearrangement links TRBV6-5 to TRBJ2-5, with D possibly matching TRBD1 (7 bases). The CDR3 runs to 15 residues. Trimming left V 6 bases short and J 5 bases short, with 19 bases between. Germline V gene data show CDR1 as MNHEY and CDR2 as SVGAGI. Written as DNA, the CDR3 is TGTGCCAGCAGATCCTCGACAGGGAGGTTGGAGACCCAGTACTTC. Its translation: CASRSSTGRLETQYF.

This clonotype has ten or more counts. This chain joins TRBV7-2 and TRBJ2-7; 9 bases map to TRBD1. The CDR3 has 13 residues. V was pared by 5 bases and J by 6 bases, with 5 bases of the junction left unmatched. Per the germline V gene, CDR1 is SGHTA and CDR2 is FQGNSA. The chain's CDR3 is CASSQGTGREQYF. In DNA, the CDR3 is TGTGCCAGCAGCCAAGGGACAGGGCGCGAGCAGTACTTC.

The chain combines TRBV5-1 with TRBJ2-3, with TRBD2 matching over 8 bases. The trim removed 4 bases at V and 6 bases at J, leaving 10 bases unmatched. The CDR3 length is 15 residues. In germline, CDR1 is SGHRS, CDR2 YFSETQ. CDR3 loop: CASSPTGLDSDTQYF. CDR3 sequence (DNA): TGCGCCAGCAGCCCAACGGGACTAGACTCGGATACGCAGTATTTT.

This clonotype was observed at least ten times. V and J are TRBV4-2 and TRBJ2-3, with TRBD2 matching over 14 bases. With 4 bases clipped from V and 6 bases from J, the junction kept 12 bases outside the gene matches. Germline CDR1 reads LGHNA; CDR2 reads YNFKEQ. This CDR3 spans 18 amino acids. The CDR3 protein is CASSPTSGRASGMDTQYF. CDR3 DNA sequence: TGTGCCAGCAGCCCGACTAGCGGGAGGGCCAGTGGGATGGATACGCAGTATTTT.

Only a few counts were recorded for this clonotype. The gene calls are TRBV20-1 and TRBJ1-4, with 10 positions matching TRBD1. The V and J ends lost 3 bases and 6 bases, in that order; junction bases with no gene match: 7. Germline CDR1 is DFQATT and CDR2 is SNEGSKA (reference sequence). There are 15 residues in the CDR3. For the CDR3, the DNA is TGCAGTGCTAGTGCCCTGGGGACAGGGGATGAAAAACTGTTTTTT. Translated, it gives CSASALGTGDEKLFF.

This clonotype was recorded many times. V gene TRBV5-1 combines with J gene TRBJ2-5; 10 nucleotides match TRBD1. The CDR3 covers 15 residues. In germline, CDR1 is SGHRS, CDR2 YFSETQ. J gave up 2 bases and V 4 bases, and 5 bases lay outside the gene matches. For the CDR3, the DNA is TGCGCCAGCAGCCGGACAGGGGGAGGACAAGAGACCCAGTACTTC. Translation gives CASSRTGGGQETQYF. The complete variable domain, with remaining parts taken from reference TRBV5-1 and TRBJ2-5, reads KAGVTQTPRYLIKTRGQQVTLSCSPISGHRSVSWYQQTPGQGLQFLFEYFSETQRNKGNFPGRFSGRQFSNSRSEMNVSTLELGDSALYLCASSRTGGGQETQYFGPGTRLLVL.

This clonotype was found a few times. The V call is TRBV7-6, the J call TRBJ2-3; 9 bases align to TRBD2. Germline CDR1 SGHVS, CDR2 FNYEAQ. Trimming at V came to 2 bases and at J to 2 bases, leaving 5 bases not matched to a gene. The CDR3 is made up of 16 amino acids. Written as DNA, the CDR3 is TGTGCCAGCAGCTTAAACCCTAGCGGGGTCACAGATACGCAGTATTTT. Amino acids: CASSLNPSGVTDTQYF.

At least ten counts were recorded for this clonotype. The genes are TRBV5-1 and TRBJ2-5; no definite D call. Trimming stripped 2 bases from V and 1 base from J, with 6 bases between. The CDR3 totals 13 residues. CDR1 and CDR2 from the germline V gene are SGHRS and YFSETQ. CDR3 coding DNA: TGCGCCAGCAGCTTAGGTCTCCAAGAGACCCAGTACTTC. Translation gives CASSLGLQETQYF.

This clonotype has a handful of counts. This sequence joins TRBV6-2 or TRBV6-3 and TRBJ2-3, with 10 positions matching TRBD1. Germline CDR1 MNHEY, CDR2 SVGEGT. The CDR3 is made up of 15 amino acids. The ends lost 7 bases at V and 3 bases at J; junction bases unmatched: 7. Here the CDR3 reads CASIDPGQGTDTQYF. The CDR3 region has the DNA TGTGCCAGCATTGATCCGGGACAGGGGACAGATACGCAGTATTTT.

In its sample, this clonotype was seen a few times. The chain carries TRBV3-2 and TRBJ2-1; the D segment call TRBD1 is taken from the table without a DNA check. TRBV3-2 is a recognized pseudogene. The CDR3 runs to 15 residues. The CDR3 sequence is CASSQGQGAYNEQFF. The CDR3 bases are TGTGCCAGCAGCCAGGGACAGGGGGCCTACAATGAGCAGTTCTTC.

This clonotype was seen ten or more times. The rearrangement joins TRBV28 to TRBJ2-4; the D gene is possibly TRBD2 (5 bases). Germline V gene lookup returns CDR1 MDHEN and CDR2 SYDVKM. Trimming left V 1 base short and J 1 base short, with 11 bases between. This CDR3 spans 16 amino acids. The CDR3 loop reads CASSLYFGEAKNIQYF. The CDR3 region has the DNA TGTGCCAGCAGTTTATATTTTGGGGAGGCCAAAAACATTCAGTACTTC.

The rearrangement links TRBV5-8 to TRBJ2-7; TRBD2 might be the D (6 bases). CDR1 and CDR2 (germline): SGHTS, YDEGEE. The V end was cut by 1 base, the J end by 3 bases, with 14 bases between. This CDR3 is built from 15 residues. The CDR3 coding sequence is TGTGCCAGCAGCTTGTGGATCGGGAGCATCTACGAGCAGTACTTC. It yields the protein CASSLWIGSIYEQYF.